This TCR beta chain was sequenced for a study of shared clonotypes between healthy human individuals. Germline values: CDR1 MDHEN, CDR2 SYDVKM. The V segment lost 5 bases and the J segment 10 bases; nucleotides outside the gene matches: 11. The CDR3 loop spans 14 amino acids. Study results and caveats: Among the subsets, naive ones generally showed larger estimated richness than memory ones.

Turning to this clone: The antigen remains undetermined.

For every subset, genomic DNA was evenly distributed across several immunoSEQ plates. Original handling: Filtering differed for immunoSEQ, which gave only junction sequences without quality scores. The assay was immunoSEQ multiplex PCR, and TCRdb's table has in-frame clones only and misses some. Clonal size and the V and J genes are those of that table, whereas D and trimming came from the DNA. The data show approximately 1.4 million clones, roughly 98% seen once. The clonotype comes from a young man in good health. Material: naive CD4+ T cells sorted from blood. Subset of the sample: CD45RA+ positively selected. This chain joins TRBV28 and TRBJ1-3; TRBD1 agrees at 7 bases. For the CDR3, the DNA is TGTGCCAGCAGTCCGGGACAGAGAACACAAACCATATATTTT. It codes for CASSPGQRTQTIYF.